This TCR beta chain came from a study of blood T cell repertoires in COVID-19. About the research overall: Sample material is recorded as cDNA or gDNA derived from T cells, B-cell-depleted T cells, or PBMCs.

Sequenced by immunoSEQ multiplex PCR; TCRdb stores in-frame clones only, minus some. The table lists 310,000 or so clones, around 90% of them singletons. In germline, CDR1 is KGHSH, CDR2 LQKENI. The trim removed 2 bases at V and 0 bases at J, leaving 6 bases unmatched. The CDR3 contains 18 residues. Material for sequencing was peripheral blood. The chain links TRBV18 to TRBJ1-6, with TRBD1 matching 8 bases. The clonotype originates from a woman in her fifties or sixties who had recovered from COVID-19. The CDR3 reads CASSPNRGASSYNSPLHF. CDR3 nucleotide sequence: TGTGCCAGCTCACCAAACAGGGGGGCGAGCTCCTATAATTCACCCCTCCACTTT.